This TCR beta chain was sequenced during a study of T cells in Graves' hyperthyroidism and ophthalmopathy. Amplified TCR beta CDR3 regions came from RNA transcripts. The HTBI primer set drove a first-round RT-PCR of the TCR CDR3. TCRdb used MiXCR to reprocess the multiplex PCR reads, holding one entry per CDR3 protein. The sample records hundreds of thousands of distinct CDR3 sequences, around 14% being singletons. The receptor comes from a woman aged 18-35 years with Graves' hyperthyroidism. Material for sequencing was blood.

This CDR3 is CASRSETQYF. As DNA, the CDR3 is TGTGCCAGCAGATCCGAGACCCAGTACTTC. This chain links TRBV28 with TRBJ2-5; D call uncertain. CDR1 is MDHEN and CDR2 is SYDVKM in the germline V gene. This CDR3 has 10 residues. V lost 6 bases and J lost 5, with 4 bases in between.